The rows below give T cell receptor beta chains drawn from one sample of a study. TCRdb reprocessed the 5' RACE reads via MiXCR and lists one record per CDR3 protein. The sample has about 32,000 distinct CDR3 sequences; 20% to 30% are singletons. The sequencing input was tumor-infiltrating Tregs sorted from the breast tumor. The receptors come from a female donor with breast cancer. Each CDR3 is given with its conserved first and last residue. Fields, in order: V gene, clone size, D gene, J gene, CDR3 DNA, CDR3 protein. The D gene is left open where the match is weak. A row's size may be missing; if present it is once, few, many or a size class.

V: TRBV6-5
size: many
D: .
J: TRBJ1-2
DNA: TGTGCCAGCAGCCAGACAAGCGGCTATGGCTACACCTTC
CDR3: CASSQTSGYGYTF

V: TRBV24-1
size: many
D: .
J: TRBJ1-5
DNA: TGTGCCACCAGTTCCTCCGGGGAAGTCAATCAGCCCCAGCATTTT
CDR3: CATSSSGEVNQPQHF

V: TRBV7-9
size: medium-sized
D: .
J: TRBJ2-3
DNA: TGTGCCAGCAGCTTAACGGATACGCAGTATTTT
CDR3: CASSLTDTQYF

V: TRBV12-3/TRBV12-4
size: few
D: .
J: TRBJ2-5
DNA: TGTGCCAGCAGGGGAGACAGGTCCCAAGAGACCCAGTACTTC
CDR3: CASRGDRSQETQYF

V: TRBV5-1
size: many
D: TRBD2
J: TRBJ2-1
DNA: TGCGCCAGCAGTGGGGGGAGGGCCGTTAATGAGCAGTTCTTC
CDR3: CASSGGRAVNEQFF

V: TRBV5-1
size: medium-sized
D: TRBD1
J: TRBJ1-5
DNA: TGCGCCAGCAGCTTGGCCCCAACGACAGGGACCAATCAGCCCCAGCATTTT
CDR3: CASSLAPTTGTNQPQHF

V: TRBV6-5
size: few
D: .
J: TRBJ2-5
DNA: TGTGCCAGCAGTTACTCGGGACGGCAGGCGACCCAGTACTTC
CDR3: CASSYSGRQATQYF

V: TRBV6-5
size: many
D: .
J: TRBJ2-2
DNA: TGTGCCAGCAAACGCGGGAACACCGGGGAGCTGTTTTTT
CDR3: CASKRGNTGELFF

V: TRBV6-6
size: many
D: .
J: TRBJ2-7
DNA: TGTGCCAGCAAGTCGGACCAACACTACGAGCAGTACTTC
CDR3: CASKSDQHYEQYF

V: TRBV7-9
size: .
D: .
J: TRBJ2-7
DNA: TGTGCCAGCAGCCGGCCCCCGGACGGTTGGACCTTCTACGAGCAGTACTTC
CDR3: CASSRPPDGWTFYEQYF

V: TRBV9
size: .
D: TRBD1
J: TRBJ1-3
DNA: TGTGCCAGCAGCTTGTTGCAGGGGGGCAGTGGAAACACCATATATTTT
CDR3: CASSLLQGGSGNTIYF

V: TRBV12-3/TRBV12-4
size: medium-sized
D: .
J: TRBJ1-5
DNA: TGTGCCAGCAGTGGTCTACAGGGTAGCAATCAGCCCCAGCATTTT
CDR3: CASSGLQGSNQPQHF

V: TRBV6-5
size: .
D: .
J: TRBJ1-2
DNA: TGTGCCAGCAGTTACGATGAAAGCTATAACTACACCTTC
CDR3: CASSYDESYNYTF

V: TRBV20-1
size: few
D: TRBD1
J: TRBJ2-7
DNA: TGCAGTGCTAGAGATTTGAGACAGGGTACATACGAGCAGTACTTC
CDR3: CSARDLRQGTYEQYF

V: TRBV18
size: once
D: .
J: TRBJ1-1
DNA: TGTGCCAGCTCAGCCGCTATAGGGAACACTGAAGCTTTCTTT
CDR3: CASSAAIGNTEAFF

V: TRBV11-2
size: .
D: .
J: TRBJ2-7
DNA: TGTGCCAGCAGCTCCAGGACCGGCCCCTACGAGCAGTACTTC
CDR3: CASSSRTGPYEQYF

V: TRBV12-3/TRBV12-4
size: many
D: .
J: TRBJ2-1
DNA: TGTGCCAGCAGCCCCCAGGCGAGCAATGAGCAGTTCTTC
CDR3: CASSPQASNEQFF

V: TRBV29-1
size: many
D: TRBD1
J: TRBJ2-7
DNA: TGCAGCGCCGGGACAGGGGGCTACGAGCAGTACTTC
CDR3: CSAGTGGYEQYF

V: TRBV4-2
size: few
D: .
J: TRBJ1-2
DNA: TGTGCCAGCAGCCAAGAAAAGTCAACGAGGGCCTACACCTTC
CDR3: CASSQEKSTRAYTF

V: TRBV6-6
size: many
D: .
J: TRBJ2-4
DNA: TGTGCCAGCAGTTTGCAGGGAGGTTACATTCAGTACTTC
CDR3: CASSLQGGYIQYF